This T cell receptor beta chain came from a study of CD8+CD57+ T cells in acquired aplastic anemia. This CDR3 region has 17 residues. V gave up 0 bases and J gave up 7 bases; unmatched junction bases: 11. From germline, CDR1 is SGHAT and CDR2 FQDESV (reference sequence). CDR3 and TCR beta VDJ profiling relied on a genomic DNA template. In TCRdb, the reads were re-called with MiXCR into one record per CDR3 protein. The data show roughly 80,000 distinct CDR3 sequences, less than 85% seen once. For sequencing, patients were chosen who had shown expansion of CD8+CD57+ cells by flow cytometry. Every patient had severe acquired aplastic anemia. A few counts support this clonotype.

The V and J genes are TRBV11-1 and TRBJ1-2; 10 nucleotides agree with TRBD1. The receptor comes from a human donor with aplastic anemia. Material: sorted CD4+, CD8+, or CD8+CD57+ T cells (not recorded which) from PBMCs. DNA for the CDR3: TGTGCCAGCAGCTTAGCGCCTCGACAGGGGGCGATACGTGGCTACACCTTC. As protein: CASSLAPRQGAIRGYTF.